The 24 T cell receptor beta chains in this list originate from one sample, sequenced in a study of blood T cells in healthy people across ages. Alongside a J-beta primer mix, a sample-barcoded 5' primer served in a second PCR lasting roughly 6 to 11 cycles. TCRdb independently ran MiXCR on the 5' RACE reads; one entry per CDR3 protein. Of about a million distinct CDR3 sequences in the sample, 40% to 60% were seen once. The sample was blood. These receptors were collected from a man younger than 45 in good health.

This clonotype was seen many times. The chain carries TRBV27 and TRBJ1-1; 7 positions match TRBD1. This CDR3 is built from 14 residues. Trimming at V came to 2 bases and at J to 0 bases, leaving 0 bases not matched to a gene. Germline CDR1 is MNHEY and CDR2 is SMNVEV (reference sequence). The DNA of the CDR3 is TGTGCCAGCAGTTTAAGGGGGCTGAACACTGAAGCTTTCTTT. This codes for CASSLRGLNTEAFF.

As regards this clonotype: One end of the junction varies from germline; a read error may be responsible. This chain joins TRBV7-8 and TRBJ2-3; TRBD2 might be the D (7 bases). CDR1 SGHVS and CDR2 FQNEAQ come from the germline V gene. The CDR3 is 16 amino acids. The CDR3 bases are TGTGCCGGCAGCTTAGAGGGGGGGCAAAGCACAGATACGCAGTATTTT. This encodes CAGSLEGGQSTDTQYF. Full variable domain (missing parts from reference TRBV7-8 and TRBJ2-3): GAGVSQSPRYKVAKRGQDVALRCDPISGHVSLFWYQQALGQGPEFLTYFQNEAQLDKSGLPSDRFFAERPEGSVSTLKIQRTQQEDSAVYLCAGSLEGGQSTDTQYFGPGTRLTVL.

The genes are TRBV5-1 and TRBJ1-4, with TRBD1 matching 7 bases. CDR3 length equals 19 residues. CDR1 is SGHRS, CDR2 YFSETQ, per germline. V lost 0 bases and J lost 4; bases outside the gene matches: 15. CDR3: CASSLVGNDRAQGNEKLFF. The CDR3, as DNA: TGCGCCAGCAGCTTGGTGGGGAACGACAGGGCGCAGGGTAATGAAAAACTGTTTTTT.

This rearrangement joins TRBV27 to TRBJ2-7; TRBD1 is a possible D gene (6 bases). The ends were cut back, 4 bases at V and 10 bases at J, with 23 bases in the middle. Germline CDR1 reads MNHEY; CDR2 reads SMNVEV (reference sequence). The CDR3 spans 15 residues. The CDR3 loop is CASSWERTASTKQYF. Here the CDR3 DNA reads TGTGCCAGCAGTTGGGAAAGGACAGCCTCTACGAAACAGTACTTC.

This clonotype was counted a few times. The V gene is TRBV12-3 or TRBV12-4, the J gene TRBJ1-1; a weak D match, TRBD1 (6 bases). The germline V and J ends were trimmed by 7 bases and 0 bases, with 15 bases remaining between them. This CDR3 is 15 amino acids long. The CDR3: CASILRDNLNTEAFF. The CDR3 coding sequence is TGTGCCAGCATCCTCCGGGACAATTTGAACACTGAAGCTTTCTTT.

The rearrangement links TRBV12-3 or TRBV12-4 to TRBJ2-5; D perhaps matches TRBD1 (6 bases). This CDR3 comprises 15 residues. The V and J ends lost 8 bases and 1 base respectively, with 17 bases between them. The CDR3 DNA follows: TGTGCCAGCGGTCGCAGTGGGACACTCCAAGAGACCCAGTACTTC. This sequence encodes CASGRSGTLQETQYF.

CDR3 sequence: CASSRQKDRAQYF. CDR3 nucleotides: TGTGCCAGCAGCCGTCAGAAGGATCGGGCGCAGTATTTT. V is TRBV3-1 and J is TRBJ2-3; no clear D. CDR3 length: 13 amino acids. Trimming took off 4 bases at V and 10 bases at J, with 15 bases between the two ends. Germline V gene lookup returns CDR1 LGHDT and CDR2 YNNKEL (reference sequence).

The chain carries TRBV11-1 and TRBJ2-3, with a weak D call TRBD2 (5 bases). There are 14 residues in the CDR3. CDR1 and CDR2 (germline): SGHAT, FQDESV (reference sequence). Trimming removed 2 bases at V and 2 bases at J, with 8 bases between. CDR3 nucleotides: TGTGCCAGCAGCTTACCAGCGGTCACAGATACGCAGTATTTT. This translates into CASSLPAVTDTQYF.

The chain links TRBV11-2 to TRBJ1-1, with unresolved D. The CDR3 contains 15 residues. V was trimmed by 5 bases and J by 0 bases, leaving 13 bases between them. CDR1 is SGHAT, CDR2 FQNNGV, per germline. CDR3 in DNA: TGTGCCAGCAGCCATATAGTGAGGGTGAACACTGAAGCTTTCTTT. This sequence encodes CASSHIVRVNTEAFF.

The CDR3 DNA reads TGCAGTGCTAGGCGTAGCGGGGAGTTTAATGAGCAGTTCTTC. Its protein product is CSARRSGEFNEQFF. V is TRBV20-1 and J is TRBJ2-1; the match to TRBD2 covers 8 bases. Trimming removed 3 bases from V and 7 bases from J; junction bases left unmatched: 8. The CDR3 sequence is 14 residues long. CDR1 and CDR2 (germline): DFQATT, SNEGSKA (reference sequence).

In its sample, this clonotype was seen a few times. The J gene is TRBJ2-7, the V gene TRBV28; the match to TRBD2 covers 8 bases. The CDR3 loop spans 16 amino acids. The germline CDR1 and CDR2 sequences are MDHEN and SYDVKM. With 6 bases clipped from V and 0 bases from J, the junction kept 10 bases outside the gene matches. For the CDR3, the DNA is TGTGCCAGCAGCTCTTCTGGCGGGGGGCACTCCTACGAGCAGTACTTC. It yields the protein CASSSSGGGHSYEQYF.

The chain has TRBV7-2 and TRBJ2-7; 7 nucleotides match TRBD1. CDR1 and CDR2 from the germline V gene are SGHTA and FQGNSA. The CDR3 loop spans 15 amino acids. J was trimmed by 2 bases and V by 5 bases; bases with no gene match: 9. The CDR3 loop is CASSTGQDGTYEQYF. CDR3 bases: TGTGCCAGCAGCACAGGACAGGATGGGACCTACGAGCAGTACTTC.

This clonotype appeared once. The chain carries TRBV15 and TRBJ1-1; TRBD1 is a possible D gene (5 bases). The V end was cut by 2 bases, the J end by 2 bases, with 12 bases between. The CDR3 has 15 amino acids. Germline assignment: CDR1 LNHNV and CDR2 YYDKDF (reference sequence). DNA of the CDR3: TGTGCCACCAGCAGACCCAGGGAACGAAACACTGAAGCTTTCTTT. It translates to CATSRPRERNTEAFF.

The chain carries TRBV20-1 and TRBJ1-1, with D perhaps TRBD1 (5 bases). The V gene lost 0 bases and the J gene lost 1 base, with 12 bases spanning the gap. CDR1 and CDR2 from the germline V gene are DFQATT and SNEGSKA (reference sequence). This CDR3 has 15 residues. CDR3 sequence reads: CSAREGDRGNTEAFF. CDR3 sequence (DNA): TGCAGTGCTAGAGAGGGGGACCGTGGGAACACTGAAGCTTTCTTT.

The chain links TRBV6-5 to TRBJ1-1, with D perhaps TRBD1 (5 bases). The CDR3 is 16 amino acids. V was trimmed by 1 base and J by 1 base, leaving 13 bases between them. The germline CDR1 and CDR2 sequences are MNHEY and SVGAGI. DNA of the CDR3: TGTGCCAGCAGTTACTATGGGGGGGAAAGGAACACTGAAGCTTTCTTT. Protein: CASSYYGGERNTEAFF.

This clonotype was seen more than once but under ten times. The chain combines TRBV18 with TRBJ2-7, with TRBD2 identical over 15 bases. TRBJ2-5 explains the end of the DNA better; the J call may be wrong. Germline V gene sequence: CDR1 KGHSH, CDR2 LQKENI. The CDR3 covers 17 residues. The CDR3: CASSPQTGLAGGETQYF. For the CDR3, the DNA is TGTGCCAGCTCACCACAGACTGGACTAGCGGGAGGGGAGACCCAGTACTTC.

This clonotype was recorded a few times. This sequence may be a read error, since a much larger clone differs from it by one base. The chain's CDR3 is CASSPGLEHGQFF. Here the CDR3 DNA reads TGTGCCAGCAGCCCCGGACTGGAACATGGGCAGTTCTTC. This chain connects TRBV11-2 to TRBJ2-1, with D possibly matching TRBD2 (5 bases). V shed 5 bases and J shed 12 bases, with 17 bases lying between them. Germline lookup yields CDR1 SGHAT and CDR2 FQNNGV. The CDR3 runs to 13 residues.

As DNA, the CDR3 is TGCAGCGTTGCGGGACAGGGGTCTGGGGCCAACGTCCTGACTTTC. As protein: CSVAGQGSGANVLTF. V usage is TRBV29-1 and J usage is TRBJ2-6, with 10 positions matching TRBD1. V lost 4 bases to trimming and J lost 1 base; unmatched junction nucleotides: 1. CDR3 size: 15 residues. Germline V CDR1 and CDR2: SQVTM, ANQGSEA.

This chain uses TRBV6-1 with TRBJ2-7; D perhaps matches TRBD2 (5 bases). The V end lost 1 base, the J end lost 0 bases, and 13 bases lay between the germline ends. This CDR3 has 16 amino acids. Per germline, CDR1 MNHNS and CDR2 SASEGT. CDR3 in amino acids: CASSEGWRAYSYEQYF. DNA for the CDR3: TGTGCCAGCAGTGAAGGGTGGCGGGCCTACTCCTACGAGCAGTACTTC.

The gene calls are TRBV23-1 and TRBJ1-2, with D unresolved. Being an ORF, TRBV23-1 has a function that is uncertain. This CDR3 region has 12 residues. Deletions cut 2 bases from V and 8 bases from J, with 9 bases between. CDR3 sequence reads: CASSQIRPGYTF. The DNA of the CDR3 is TGCGCCAGCAGTCAAATAAGGCCCGGCTACACCTTC.

V and J are TRBV29-1 and TRBJ1-2; D is perhaps TRBD1 (5 bases). The CDR3 loop spans 12 amino acids. The germline V and J ends were trimmed by 2 bases and 12 bases, with 16 bases remaining between them. Per the germline V gene, CDR1 is SQVTM and CDR2 is ANQGSEA. The CDR3 region has the DNA TGCAGCGTTGAAAAAGGGGTTCTGAGGGACACCTTC. This translates into CSVEKGVLRDTF.

CDR3 amino acids: CASSQEWVSPSYEQYF. In nucleotides, the CDR3 is TGCGCCAGCAGCCAAGAGTGGGTCAGTCCCTCCTACGAGCAGTACTTC. The chain combines TRBV4-3 with TRBJ2-7; D is uncertain. CDR3 length: 16 amino acids. V lost 0 bases, J lost 0 bases, and 12 bases lay in between. Germline V lookup: CDR1 LGHNA, CDR2 YSLEER.

V gene TRBV6-6 combines with J gene TRBJ2-5; no reliable D call. The DNA end is more similar to TRBJ2-7, so the J call may be wrong. Germline V gives CDR1 MNHNY, CDR2 SVGAGI (reference sequence). The CDR3 is 13 amino acids. The CDR3, as DNA: TGTGCCAGCAGTTTCCTCAACCTATACGAGCAGTACTTC. It is translated as CASSFLNLYEQYF.

V and J are TRBV5-6 and TRBJ2-2; a possible D gene is TRBD1 (5 bases). This CDR3 region has 15 residues. V was shortened by 0 bases and J by 4 bases, with 10 bases between the two germline ends. The germline gives CDR1 SGHDT, CDR2 YYEEEE. The CDR3 coding sequence is TGTGCCAGCAGCTTGGGTCAGGGTCTCACCGGGGAGCTGTTTTTT. As protein: CASSLGQGLTGELFF.